The source of this T cell receptor beta chain is a study of T cell clonotyping in hematopoietic cell transplantation. General study results and limits: Recipient TCR diversity dropped after transplant; expanded clonotypes rose from day 30 to 180. Few recipient clonotypes overlapped donors; over 95% were de novo at given depth.

Libraries were prepared by immunoSEQ multiplex PCR; TCRdb keeps only in-frame clonotypes and omits some of them. The top ten clones hold 0.85% to 1% of a sample with approximately 4,200 clones, just under 95% of them seen once. This clone was counted a single time. Its antigen is not identified. The CDR3 has 16 residues. V was clipped by 1 base and J by 0 bases, with 9 bases between them. CDR1 SGHTA and CDR2 FQGNSA come from the germline V gene. The material was PBMCs, obtained 30 days after allogeneic stem cell transplant. The clonotype comes from a male patient between 50 and 60 years old who had an allogeneic stem cell transplant from a related donor, so the T cells may come from the graft donor. Some clones in this sample may be carry-over from other donors' samples. The chain is built from TRBV7-2 and TRBJ2-2; D not resolved. The chain's CDR3 is CASSLVSVPNTGELFF. The CDR3 DNA is TGTGCCAGCAGCTTAGTTTCAGTTCCGAACACCGGGGAGCTGTTTTTT. Full variable domain (missing parts from reference TRBV7-2 and TRBJ2-2): GAGVSQSPSNKVTEKGKDVELRCDPISGHTALYWYRQSLGQGLEFLIYFQGNSAPDKSGLPSDRFSAERTGGSVSTLTIQRTQQEDSAVYLCASSLVSVPNTGELFFGEGSRLTVL.